One and the same sample provided the 22 T cell receptor beta chains below, sequenced in a study of human T cells and chemical hapten exposure. Time point given: patch test 1, 2 weeks after DPC sensitization. Sample treatment: therapeutic diphenylcyclopropenone sensitization with weekly scalp DPC. Each CDR3 protein gets one entry after TCRdb re-called the RACE reads with MiXCR. The sample lists around 120,000 distinct CDR3 sequences, roughly an eighth occurring once. The specimen comprised whole blood, sampled in connection with sensitization to the hapten diphenylcyclopropenone (DPC). Receptors were obtained from a man younger than 35 with alopecia areata. Some clones in this sample may be carry-over from other donors' samples.

This clonotype was detected a few times. This chain links TRBV12-3 or TRBV12-4 with TRBJ2-7; 7 bases agree with TRBD2. Germline trimming cut 3 bases from V and 6 bases from J; bases unmatched to any gene: 2. The CDR3 has 12 residues. In DNA form, the CDR3 reads TGTGCCAGCAGTTTTGGGGGGGTCGAGCAGTACGTC. Residues: CASSFGGVEQYV.

The chain recombines TRBV12-3 or TRBV12-4 with TRBJ2-7; no firm D call. V was trimmed by 3 bases and J by 9 bases, leaving 15 bases between them. This CDR3 is 13 amino acids long. The chain's CDR3 is CASSLEGRSSQYV. Written as DNA, the CDR3 is TGTGCCAGCAGTTTGGAAGGGCGCAGCTCGCAGTACGTC.

This clonotype has a handful of counts. The chain joins TRBV12-3 or TRBV12-4 to TRBJ2-7; D uncertain. This CDR3 contains 14 residues. With 6 bases removed from V and 5 bases from J, the gap between germline ends came to 17 bases. This CDR3 is CASSHPGITNEQYF. The CDR3 region has the DNA TGTGCCAGCAGCCACCCTGGGATCACTAACGAGCAGTACTTC.

The J gene is TRBJ2-3, the V gene TRBV20-1, with TRBD2 matching over 8 bases. Trimming at V came to 6 bases and at J to 6 bases, leaving 14 bases not matched to a gene. The V gene's germline CDR1 is DFQATT and CDR2 SNEGSKA (reference sequence). The CDR3 runs to 15 residues. CDR3 nucleotide sequence: TGCAGTGCAGCATCCGGGACTAGAGATCTGGATACGCAGTATTTT. This codes for CSAASGTRDLDTQYF.

V usage is TRBV7-6 and J usage is TRBJ2-2; no clear D. The germline V gene encodes CDR1 SGHVS and CDR2 FNYEAQ. The CDR3 is 12 residues long. Trimming shortened V by 5 bases and J by 6 bases, and 7 bases separated the two germline ends. CDR3 bases: TGTGCCAGCAGCCCGAGACCCGGGGAGCTGTTTTTT. Residues: CASSPRPGELFF. The entire variable domain, with the rest obtained from reference TRBV7-6 and TRBJ2-2, is as follows: GAGVSQSPRYKVTKRGQDVALRCDPISGHVSLYWYRQALGQGPEFLTYFNYEAQQDKSGLPNDRFSAERPEGSISTLTIQRTEQRDSAMYRCASSPRPGELFFGEGSRLTVL.

In this sample, this clonotype turned up a few times. This chain uses TRBV2 with TRBJ1-1; D unclear. Germline V lookup: CDR1 SNHLY, CDR2 FYNNEI. V was cut by 4 bases and J by 1 base, with 7 bases left in between. The length of the CDR3 is 13 residues. CDR3 sequence reads: CASSVHKNTEAFF. The CDR3, as DNA: TGTGCCAGCAGTGTCCACAAGAACACTGAAGCTTTCTTT.

Many counts were recorded for this clonotype. V gene TRBV29-1 combines with J gene TRBJ2-7; D unresolved. CDR1 is SQVTM, CDR2 ANQGSEA, per germline. The CDR3 spans 12 residues. Trimming removed 4 bases at V and 2 bases at J, with 9 bases between. CDR3 nucleotides: TGCAGCGTTGGAGGCACGACCTACGAGCAGTACTTC. Translation: CSVGGTTYEQYF.

V usage is TRBV6-2 or TRBV6-3 and J usage is TRBJ2-7; D may be TRBD1 or TRBD2 (5 bases each). This CDR3 is built from 14 residues. Germline assignment: CDR1 MNHEY and CDR2 SVGEGT. The V and J ends lost 6 bases and 2 bases respectively, with 14 bases between them. The CDR3 DNA reads TGTGCCAGCAGGGCTGGGACCGACACCTACGAGCAGTACGTC. It specifies CASRAGTDTYEQYV.

This chain links TRBV15 with TRBJ2-7; no clear D. The CDR3 loop spans 13 amino acids. The germline V gene encodes CDR1 LNHNV and CDR2 YYDKDF (reference sequence). The V end was cut by 0 bases, the J end by 5 bases, with 8 bases between. DNA of the CDR3: TGTGCCACCAGCAGAGATCTCCCGAACGAGCAGTACTTC. This gives the protein CATSRDLPNEQYF.

The chain uses TRBV3-1 and TRBJ2-7; D remains ambiguous. V lost 0 bases and J lost 3, with 15 bases in between. The CDR3 length is 16 residues. The germline CDR1 and CDR2 sequences are LGHDT and YNNKEL (reference sequence). The DNA of the CDR3 is TGTGCCAGCAGCCAAGATCGGGTCGTAGGCAGCTACGAGCAGTACTTC. Translating gives CASSQDRVVGSYEQYF.

The chain links TRBV4-2 to TRBJ1-1; TRBD1 agrees at 7 bases. The junction had 9 bases not matched to a gene; V was cut back by 1 base and J by 4 bases. The CDR3 totals 16 residues. CDR1 is LGHNA, CDR2 YNFKEQ, per germline. The CDR3 loop reads CASSQVQSAGGTEAFF. The DNA for the CDR3 is TGTGCCAGCAGCCAAGTTCAATCGGCAGGGGGCACTGAAGCTTTCTTT.

V usage is TRBV15 and J usage is TRBJ2-5; 9 bases match TRBD1. This CDR3 is 16 amino acids long. The J segment lost 4 bases and the V segment lost 0 bases, leaving 6 bases of the junction unmatched. The germline CDR1 and CDR2 sequences are LNHNV and YYDKDF (reference sequence). The DNA of the CDR3 is TGTGCCACCAGCAGAGATAAGAACAGGGGGCTAGAGACCCAGTACTTC. It encodes CATSRDKNRGLETQYF.

V gene TRBV4-2 combines with J gene TRBJ1-4; TRBD1 aligns across 8 bases. With 4 bases clipped from V and 6 bases from J, the junction kept 7 bases outside the gene matches. Germline CDR1 LGHNA, CDR2 YNFKEQ. The CDR3 sequence is 15 residues long. The CDR3 loop reads CASSPPDRGDEKLFF. CDR3 DNA: TGTGCCAGCAGCCCCCCCGACAGGGGCGATGAAAAACTGTTTTTT.

The chain employs TRBV4-3 and TRBJ1-1; no clear D. Germline values: CDR1 LGHNA, CDR2 YSLEER. The CDR3 spans 14 residues. Trimming pared 1 base from V and 0 bases from J, leaving 6 bases between. The CDR3 DNA sequence: TGCGCCAGCAGCCAAGGGACCATGAACACTGAAGCTTTCTTT. Amino acid sequence: CASSQGTMNTEAFF.

This clonotype was picked up many times. The chain couples TRBV6-2 or TRBV6-3 to TRBJ1-5; no firm D call. Looked up from germline, CDR1 is MNHEY and CDR2 is SVGEGT. The CDR3 spans 15 residues. Trimming left V 6 bases short and J 2 bases short, with 14 bases between. As DNA, the CDR3 is TGTGCCAGCAGCAGTGGAGTCCTAGGCAATCAGCCCCAGCATTTT. The encoded protein is CASSSGVLGNQPQHF.

The chain links TRBV10-2 to TRBJ1-1; no firm D call. V shed 4 bases and J shed 1 base, with 4 bases lying between them. Germline loops: CDR1 WSHSY, CDR2 SAAADI. The CDR3 consists of 12 residues. This CDR3 is CASSGRNTEAFF. The CDR3 nucleotides are TGCGCCAGCAGTGGGAGGAACACTGAAGCTTTCTTT.

V is TRBV7-9 and J is TRBJ2-1, with 12 bases lining up with TRBD2. From germline, CDR1 is SEHNR and CDR2 FQNEAQ (reference sequence). Trimming removed 6 bases from V and 5 bases from J; junction bases left unmatched: 11. The CDR3 sequence is 17 residues long. CDR3 protein: CASRDELAGGPNNEQFF. In nucleotides, the CDR3 is TGTGCCAGCAGGGACGAACTAGCGGGGGGCCCTAACAATGAGCAGTTCTTC.

J is TRBJ2-5 and V is TRBV7-2; D assignment may be TRBD1 or TRBD2 (5 bases each). The CDR3 covers 13 residues. In germline, CDR1 is SGHTA, CDR2 FQGNSA. V was shortened by 7 bases and J by 1 base, with 10 bases between the two germline ends. CDR3 sequence: CASISRGQETQYF. As DNA, the CDR3 is TGTGCCAGCATCTCGAGGGGCCAAGAGACCCAGTACTTC.

This clonotype has just a few counts. V usage is TRBV20-1 and J usage is TRBJ2-1; TRBD2 agrees at 10 bases. The germline V gene has CDR1 DFQATT and CDR2 SNEGSKA (reference sequence). The CDR3 runs to 17 residues. V was clipped by 5 bases and J by 0 bases; unmatched bases: 10. CDR3 loop: CSAGRGLAKSSYNEQFF. The CDR3 coding sequence is TGCAGTGCTGGGAGGGGACTAGCGAAAAGCTCCTACAATGAGCAGTTCTTC.

The V call is TRBV29-1, the J call TRBJ2-3; 7 positions agree with TRBD1. Germline CDR1 reads SQVTM; CDR2 reads ANQGSEA. The CDR3 runs to 14 residues. V gave up 0 bases and J gave up 6 bases; unmatched junction bases: 6. The CDR3 nucleotides are TGCAGCGTTGAAGAGTCCGCCAGGGGGGATACGCAGTATTTT. As protein: CSVEESARGDTQYF.

This clonotype was seen a handful of times. The CDR3 here is CASRRRTGGKEGQETQYF. The CDR3 bases are TGTGCCAGCAGAAGGAGGACAGGGGGCAAGGAAGGGCAAGAGACCCAGTACTTC. This sequence joins TRBV11-2 and TRBJ2-5; TRBD1 aligns across 11 bases. CDR3 size: 18 residues. Germline CDR1 reads SGHAT; CDR2 reads FQNNGV. J lost 2 bases, V lost 6 bases, and 14 bases had no gene match.

The chain has TRBV20-1 and TRBJ2-1, with D tentatively TRBD2 (5 bases). CDR1 is DFQATT and CDR2 is SNEGSKA in the germline V gene (reference sequence). The length of the CDR3 is 15 residues. V lost 1 base, J lost 1 base, and 11 bases lay in between. CDR3 loop: CSARGGRGSYNEQFF. The CDR3 region has the DNA TGCAGTGCTAGAGGAGGCCGGGGATCCTACAATGAGCAGTTCTTC.